This T cell receptor beta chain was found in a study of T cell repertoires in cytomegalovirus infection. V was clipped by 6 bases and J by 4 bases, with 15 bases between them. Germline V gene lookup returns CDR1 MNHEY and CDR2 SVGEGT. The CDR3 covers 15 residues. TCRdb recomputed calls from the reads with MiXCR, one row per CDR3 protein. Found here are under 300,000 distinct CDR3 sequences, roughly an eighth of them singletons; the top ten hold 1.5% to 2%. Many counts were recorded for this clonotype. The clonotype comes from a human donor in good health (CMV status not recorded). Some clones in this sample may be carry-over from other donors' samples. The chain carries TRBV6-2 or TRBV6-3 and TRBJ2-2, with D unclear. Sequenced material: PBMCs. The CDR3 is CASSPDGEGTGELFF. CDR3 DNA sequence: TGTGCCAGCAGCCCCGACGGCGAAGGCACCGGGGAGCTGTTTTTT.